A single T cell receptor beta chain is shown here with its context. This sample was taken from a study of OX40 agonist ivuxolimab in advanced cancers. The CDR3 covers 13 residues. CDR1 is MNHNS and CDR2 is SASEGT in the germline V gene. V was cut by 2 bases and J by 3 bases, with 8 bases left in between. This table comes from immunoSEQ multiplex PCR, and its TCRdb copy is limited to in-frame clones, with some not included. The repertoire holds 73,000 or so clones, with around four fifths as singletons. The clonotype comes from an adult with an advanced solid tumor such as melanoma, head and neck, liver or kidney cancer. V gene TRBV6-1 combines with J gene TRBJ2-7; D ambiguous. The specimen was CD4+ or CD8+ T cells sorted from blood, collected in a trial of the OX40 agonist ivuxolimab. This chain's CDR3 is CASSESLVYEQYF. CDR3 bases: TGTGCCAGCAGTGAATCCTTAGTCTACGAGCAGTACTTC.